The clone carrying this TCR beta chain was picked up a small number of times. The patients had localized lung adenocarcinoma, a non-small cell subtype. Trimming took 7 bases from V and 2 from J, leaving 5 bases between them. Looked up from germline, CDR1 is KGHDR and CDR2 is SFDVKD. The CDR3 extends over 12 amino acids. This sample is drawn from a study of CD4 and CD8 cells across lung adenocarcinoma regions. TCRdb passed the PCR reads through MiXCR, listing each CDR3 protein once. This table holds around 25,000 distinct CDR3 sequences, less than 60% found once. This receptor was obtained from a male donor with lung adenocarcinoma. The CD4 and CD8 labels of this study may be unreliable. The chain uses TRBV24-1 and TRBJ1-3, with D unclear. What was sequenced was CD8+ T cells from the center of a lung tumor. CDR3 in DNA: TGTGCCACCAGAGGTGCTGGAAACACCATATATTTT. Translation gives CATRGAGNTIYF.